The entry that follows covers one TCR beta chain sequence. What it binds is unknown. This entry is derived from a study of T cells in narcolepsy. Notes on the study in general: Same-patient CSF and blood CD4+ T cell clonotypes included HCRT-specific and TRIB2-specific autoreactive ones.

In germline, CDR1 is MNHNS, CDR2 SASEGT. The CDR3 length is 17 residues. V shed 4 bases, J shed 1 base, and the junction held 11 bases outside the gene matches. Data came from immunoSEQ multiplex PCR; TCRdb stores just in-frame clones and leaves some out. The sample shows under 20,000 clones, 85% to 90% of them seen only once. This sequence was found in a human donor in good health. The specimen sequenced was memory (CD45RA-) CD4+ T cells from blood. The genes are TRBV6-1 and TRBJ2-3; TRBD1 matches at 7 bases. CDR3 in amino acids: CASSGRIQGTGTDTQYF. The CDR3 DNA is TGTGCCAGCAGTGGCCGGATACAGGGGACGGGCACAGATACGCAGTATTTT.